This entry lists 12 T cell receptor beta chains sequenced from one sample in a study of identical twins. A single record per CDR3 protein comes from TCRdb applying MiXCR to the 5' RACE reads. The sample has 750,000 to 950,000 distinct CDR3 sequences, 9% to 15% seen once. These data are also associated with another study on yellow fever vaccine responses in identical twins.

The sequenced sample consisted of PBMCs. The receptors here all came from a woman aged 18-30 years in good health.

Only a few counts were recorded for this clonotype. V usage is TRBV28 and J usage is TRBJ2-1; tentatively, D is TRBD1 or TRBD2 (6 bases each). Trimming pared 6 bases from V and 1 base from J, leaving 13 bases between. The CDR3 runs 15 residues. Germline V CDR1 and CDR2: MDHEN, SYDVKM. The CDR3 loop reads CASRGGGISYNEQFF. CDR3 bases: TGTGCCAGCAGGGGGGGCGGGATATCCTACAATGAGCAGTTCTTC.

This clonotype was observed many times. In nucleotides, the CDR3 is TGTGCCAGCAGCTTAGGGCCGTGGACCGGGACAGGGGTTTACAATGAGCAGTTCTTC. Translated: CASSLGPWTGTGVYNEQFF. This chain joins TRBV7-8 and TRBJ2-1; 10 bases are a match to TRBD1. The germline gives CDR1 SGHVS, CDR2 FQNEAQ. V gave up 1 base and J gave up 4 bases; unmatched junction bases: 13. The CDR3 consists of 19 residues.

A few counts support this clonotype. The chain employs TRBV20-1 and TRBJ1-3; 10 bases fit TRBD1. V trimming: 5 bases; J trimming: 4 bases; junction bases outside the gene matches: 5. The CDR3 is 14 amino acids. Germline CDR1 DFQATT, CDR2 SNEGSKA (reference sequence). CDR3 loop: CSAWDRGFGNTIYF. As DNA, the CDR3 is TGCAGTGCTTGGGACAGGGGCTTCGGAAACACCATATATTTT.

Here the CDR3 DNA reads TGTGCCATCGGTCAGGGCGGCAATGAGCAGTTCTTC. Translating gives CAIGQGGNEQFF. This chain uses TRBV10-3 with TRBJ2-1, with a weak D call TRBD1 (5 bases). This CDR3 has 12 residues. Germline CDR1 reads ENHRY; CDR2 reads SYGVKD. The V and J ends lost 8 bases and 6 bases respectively, with 11 bases between them.

In its sample, this clonotype was seen a few times. The rearrangement joins TRBV2 to TRBJ1-1; D is unresolved. V was shortened by 6 bases and J by 2 bases, with 13 bases between the two germline ends. The length of the CDR3 is 14 residues. Looked up from germline, CDR1 is SNHLY and CDR2 is FYNNEI. This CDR3 reads CASRPAVGNTEAFF. Here the CDR3 DNA reads TGTGCCAGCAGACCCGCCGTGGGTAACACTGAAGCTTTCTTT.

This clonotype was seen a few times. The J gene is TRBJ1-5, the V gene TRBV20-1, with a possible D match to TRBD1 (5 bases). Deletions cut 6 bases from V and 2 bases from J, with 14 bases between. Germline V lookup: CDR1 DFQATT, CDR2 SNEGSKA (reference sequence). The CDR3 is made up of 14 amino acids. CDR3 sequence reads: CSALDIGGNQPQHF. Here the CDR3 DNA reads TGCAGTGCCCTGGACATTGGGGGCAATCAGCCCCAGCATTTT.

This clonotype came up a few times. This CDR3 is CASRSLAEIIKQFF. In nucleotides, the CDR3 is TGTGCCAGCAGAAGTCTAGCGGAAATCATTAAGCAGTTCTTC. The rearrangement uses TRBV28 and TRBJ2-1, with 7 bases identical to TRBD2. Germline CDR1 and CDR2: MDHEN and SYDVKM. This CDR3 spans 14 amino acids. The J segment lost 11 bases and the V segment lost 6 bases, leaving 13 bases of the junction unmatched.

The V gene is TRBV9, the J gene TRBJ2-7, with D tentatively TRBD2 (5 bases). Germline V CDR1 and CDR2: SGDLS, YYNGEE. The CDR3 contains 15 residues. V lost 1 base to trimming and J lost 3 bases, with 14 bases between them. CDR3 loop: CASSVNTGSYYEQYF. In DNA, the CDR3 is TGTGCCAGCAGCGTAAACACGGGATCCTACTACGAGCAGTACTTC. The variable domain in full, completed from reference TRBV9 and TRBJ2-7, reads DSGVTQTPKHLITATGQRVTLRCSPRSGDLSVYWYQQSLDQGLQFLIQYYNGEERAKGNILERFSAQQFPDLHSELNLSSLELGDSALYFCASSVNTGSYYEQYFGPGTRLTVT.

This clonotype occurred a few times. J is TRBJ2-1 and V is TRBV12-3 or TRBV12-4; TRBD2 matches at 9 bases. Trimming cost V 3 bases and J 5 bases; bases outside gene matches: 8. This CDR3 has 16 residues. The DNA for the CDR3 is TGTGCCAGCAGTTTCGGGGTAGCGGGGGAACACAATGAGCAGTTCTTC. It yields the protein CASSFGVAGEHNEQFF.

This clonotype turned up a few times. V gene TRBV12-3 or TRBV12-4 combines with J gene TRBJ2-5; 14 bases map to TRBD2. The V and J ends lost 6 bases and 7 bases, in that order; junction bases with no gene match: 1. The CDR3 has 13 residues. The CDR3 reads CASRGLAGATQYF. DNA of the CDR3: TGTGCCAGCAGGGGACTAGCGGGAGCGACCCAGTACTTC.

The V gene is TRBV24-1, the J gene TRBJ2-1; 10 bases line up with TRBD2. The CDR3 extends over 17 amino acids. CDR1 and CDR2 from the germline V gene are KGHDR and SFDVKD. J lost 4 bases, V lost 4 bases, and 9 bases had no gene match. CDR3 coding DNA: TGTGCCACCAGTGACCCCCAAACTAGCGGGGATTACAATGAGCAGTTCTTC. Amino acid sequence: CATSDPQTSGDYNEQFF.

The DNA for the CDR3 is TGTGCCATCAGCAACCCTGGGACCACCGGGGAGCTGTTTTTT. It translates to CAISNPGTTGELFF. The chain is built from TRBV10-3 and TRBJ2-2; D tentatively fits TRBD1 or TRBD2 (5 bases each). There are 14 residues in the CDR3. Germline CDR1 reads ENHRY; CDR2 reads SYGVKD. V lost 6 bases and J lost 4, with 12 bases in between.